This entry lists 20 T cell receptor beta chains sequenced from one sample in a study of cytomegalovirus exposure and HLA in healthy donors. The PCR employed 60 Vbeta primers together with 13 Jbeta primers. Some clones are missing from TCRdb's copy, which holds only in-frame ones; the method was immunoSEQ multiplex PCR. The sample has 150,000 to 250,000 clones; the top ten hold less than 0.85%. The sample comprised PBMCs. Receptors were obtained from a boy younger than 18 in good health and CMV-seronegative.

CDR3 nucleotide sequence: TGTGCCAGCAGCCAAACTAGCGGGTCCTACAATGAGCAGTTCTTC. Its translation: CASSQTSGSYNEQFF. The chain uses TRBV7-3 and TRBJ2-1, with TRBD2 matching 9 bases. The CDR3 extends over 15 amino acids. Germline lookup yields CDR1 SGHTA and CDR2 FQGTGA. Trimming cost V 5 bases and J 1 base; bases outside gene matches: 3.

The gene calls are TRBV5-5 and TRBJ1-4; TRBD1 aligns across 11 bases. J was trimmed by 4 bases and V by 4 bases; bases with no gene match: 0. The CDR3 is 14 amino acids. Germline lookup yields CDR1 SGHKS and CDR2 YYEKEE (reference sequence). The CDR3, as DNA: TGTGCCAGCAGCGGGACAGGGGGTAATGAAAAACTGTTTTTT. Residues: CASSGTGGNEKLFF.

The gene calls are TRBV27 and TRBJ1-2; D call uncertain. CDR1 is MNHEY, CDR2 SMNVEV, per germline (reference sequence). V gave up 0 bases and J gave up 6 bases, with 11 bases separating them. The CDR3 extends over 14 amino acids. CDR3 protein: CASSLSAGLDGYTF. DNA of the CDR3: TGTGCCAGCAGTTTATCGGCAGGTTTAGATGGCTACACCTTC.

The chain carries TRBV5-1 and TRBJ2-2, with 7 bases aligning to TRBD1. This CDR3 region has 15 residues. Germline assignment: CDR1 SGHRS and CDR2 YFSETQ. V gave up 2 bases and J gave up 4 bases; unmatched junction bases: 5. CDR3 sequence: CASSFLTGTTGELFF. CDR3 bases: TGCGCCAGCAGCTTTTTGACAGGGACCACCGGGGAGCTGTTTTTT.

CDR3 sequence reads: CASSLSYGSGGYTGELFF. In DNA form, the CDR3 reads TGTGCCAGCAGCTTAAGTTACGGTAGCGGGGGTTACACCGGGGAGCTGTTTTTT. The chain joins TRBV11-3 to TRBJ2-2, with TRBD2 matching over 9 bases. The CDR3 consists of 18 residues. The V segment lost 2 bases and the J segment 3 bases; nucleotides outside the gene matches: 10. CDR1 SGHNT and CDR2 YENEEA come from the germline V gene. Combining the CDR3 with reference TRBV11-3 and TRBJ2-2 gives the whole variable domain EAGVVQSPRYKIIEKKQPVAFWCNPISGHNTLYWYLQNLGQGPELLIRYENEEAVDDSQLPKDRFSAERLKGVDSTLKIQPAELGDSAVYLCASSLSYGSGGYTGELFFGEGSRLTVL.

The chain has TRBV4-1 and TRBJ2-7, with TRBD1 identical over 12 bases. The J segment lost 7 bases and the V segment lost 2 bases, leaving 9 bases of the junction unmatched. Germline V lookup: CDR1 MGHRA, CDR2 YSYEKL. This CDR3 is 16 amino acids long. This chain's CDR3 is CASSQFPGQGAGEQYF. CDR3 bases: TGCGCCAGCAGCCAATTTCCGGGACAGGGGGCAGGTGAGCAGTACTTC.

Comment on this clone: The junction differs from germline at one of its ends, possibly a read error. The chain couples TRBV7-9 to TRBJ2-3; the match to TRBD2 covers 12 bases. Looked up from germline, CDR1 is SEHNR and CDR2 is FQNEAQ (reference sequence). CDR3 length: 15 residues. The CDR3 DNA follows: TGTGCCAGCAGCCTAGCGGGGGGGACGACGGGGACGCAGTATTTT. Encoded protein: CASSLAGGTTGTQYF.

V is TRBV28 and J is TRBJ2-6, with 8 bases aligning to TRBD1. The CDR3 runs to 17 residues. The V gene end was trimmed by 2 bases and the J gene end by 0 bases; junction bases not matched to a gene: 3. Germline V gene sequence: CDR1 MDHEN, CDR2 SYDVKM. The CDR3, as DNA: TGTGCCAGCAGTTTAGGACAGGGCCCCTCTGGGGCCAACGTCCTGACTTTC. Translating it yields CASSLGQGPSGANVLTF.

V gene TRBV2 combines with J gene TRBJ2-6; 8 bases are shared with TRBD1. Looked up from germline, CDR1 is SNHLY and CDR2 is FYNNEI. V lost 6 bases and J lost 0; bases outside the gene matches: 7. This CDR3 has 17 residues. The CDR3 coding sequence is TGTGCCAGCAGGGGACAGGTGGAGAGCTCTGGGGCCAACGTCCTGACTTTC. This sequence encodes CASRGQVESSGANVLTF.

The rearrangement uses TRBV5-1 and TRBJ1-3; TRBD1 agrees at 8 bases. J was trimmed by 1 base and V by 3 bases; bases with no gene match: 9. The CDR3 loop spans 17 amino acids. CDR1 and CDR2 (germline): SGHRS, YFSETQ. The CDR3 sequence is CASSSDRASSSGNTIYF. The CDR3 DNA reads as TGCGCCAGCAGCTCGGACAGGGCTTCCAGTTCTGGAAACACCATATATTTT.

The chain recombines TRBV19 with TRBJ2-1; 12 positions agree with TRBD2. V was clipped by 9 bases and J by 8 bases; unmatched bases: 5. Germline V CDR1 and CDR2: LNHDA, SQIVND (reference sequence). This CDR3 comprises 13 residues. In DNA form, the CDR3 reads TGTGCCAGCTCTAGCGGGGGGGCCGATGAGCAGTTCTTC. It specifies CASSSGGADEQFF.

The V call is TRBV6-5, the J call TRBJ1-1, with D perhaps TRBD1 (5 bases). Trimming removed 6 bases at V and 4 bases at J, with 15 bases between. The CDR3 length is 14 residues. The germline CDR1 and CDR2 sequences are MNHEY and SVGAGI. The CDR3 sequence is CASRWSGAGTEAFF. The CDR3 coding sequence is TGTGCCAGCAGGTGGAGTGGGGCCGGCACTGAAGCTTTCTTT.

V usage is TRBV28 and J usage is TRBJ1-4; D call uncertain. The V end lost 4 bases, the J end lost 6 bases, and 12 bases lay between the germline ends. This CDR3 region has 14 residues. The V gene's germline CDR1 is MDHEN and CDR2 SYDVKM. CDR3 region: CASSWFRGDEKLFF. CDR3 nucleotide sequence: TGTGCCAGCAGTTGGTTCCGCGGGGATGAAAAACTGTTTTTT.

The chain employs TRBV7-9 and TRBJ2-3; 7 nucleotides agree with TRBD2. The CDR3 consists of 13 residues. Germline lookup yields CDR1 SEHNR and CDR2 FQNEAQ (reference sequence). V dropped 8 bases and J dropped 1; count of bases not matched to a gene: 3. The CDR3 region is CASGGVGTDTQYF. The CDR3 region has the DNA TGTGCCAGCGGGGGGGTCGGCACAGATACGCAGTATTTT.

With respect to this clone: The identical CDR3 is also encoded by other nucleotide sequences in the sample. The rearrangement joins TRBV9 to TRBJ2-5; TRBD2 aligns across 7 bases. The germline CDR1 and CDR2 sequences are SGDLS and YYNGEE. V shed 0 bases and J 5 bases; nucleotides not matched to a gene: 1. There are 13 residues in the CDR3. The CDR3 region is CASSVGGGETQYF. The DNA of the CDR3 is TGTGCCAGCAGCGTAGGCGGGGGTGAGACCCAGTACTTC.

The rearrangement uses TRBV28 and TRBJ1-2; D gene uncertain. There are 15 residues in the CDR3. The V gene's germline CDR1 is MDHEN and CDR2 SYDVKM. V lost 2 bases to trimming and J lost 7 bases, with 17 bases between them. In DNA, the CDR3 is TGTGCCAGCAGTTTAAAGGCGGACTCACCACGTGGCTACACCTTC. It encodes CASSLKADSPRGYTF.

The chain uses TRBV18 and TRBJ1-3; D gene ambiguous. Germline CDR1 is KGHSH and CDR2 is LQKENI. This CDR3 region has 17 residues. The V end was cut by 2 bases, the J end by 0 bases, with 14 bases between. CDR3 in amino acids: CASSPYTLDDSGNTIYF. In nucleotides, the CDR3 is TGTGCCAGCTCACCATATACTCTTGATGACTCTGGAAACACCATATATTTT.

V gene TRBV27 combines with J gene TRBJ1-1, with D possibly TRBD1 on 5 matching bases. CDR3 size: 17 residues. CDR1 is MNHEY, CDR2 SMNVEV, per germline (reference sequence). The ends were cut back, 3 bases at V and 1 base at J, with 18 bases in the middle. The CDR3 protein is CASSFLRSGKGNTEAFF. CDR3 nucleotides: TGTGCCAGCAGTTTTTTGAGGTCAGGGAAGGGGAACACTGAAGCTTTCTTT.

This CDR3 reads CASRGGGYTF. In DNA, the CDR3 is TGTGCCAGCAGAGGAGGTGGCTACACCTTC. The chain couples TRBV28 to TRBJ1-2; D not certain. In germline, CDR1 is MDHEN, CDR2 SYDVKM. This CDR3 spans 10 amino acids. Trimming pared 6 bases from V and 7 bases from J, leaving 6 bases between.

The chain has TRBV7-2 and TRBJ1-5; D uncertain. Germline CDR1 reads SGHTA; CDR2 reads FQGNSA. The CDR3 is 13 residues long. V lost 2 bases to trimming and J lost 5 bases, with 7 bases between them. The CDR3 DNA reads TGTGCCAGCAGCTTAACACCCGATCAGCCCCAGCATTTT. Amino acids: CASSLTPDQPQHF.